A selection of T cell receptor beta chains follows, all from one sample in a study of shared clonotypes between healthy human individuals. Produced via immunoSEQ multiplex PCR; TCRdb's table is partial and in-frame only. The data contain a few million clones, approximately 92% of them singletons. Sequenced sample: naive CD8+ T cells from PBMCs. The receptors were sampled from a man aged 18-30 years in good health. Some clones in this sample may be carry-over from other donors' samples. CDR3s include the opening cysteine and the closing phenylalanine or tryptophan. A D gene is named only where the DNA matches it firmly. Rows may omit the clone size; those that give it use once, few, many or a size class.

>NA|TRBV29-1|11|NA|TRBJ2-1
CSVLTGLLQFF
TGCAGCGTGCTTACAGGGTTATTGCAGTTCTTC
>NA|TRBV27|14|NA|TRBJ1-5
CASSLEGNNQPQHF
TGTGCCAGCAGTTTAGAGGGGAACAATCAGCCCCAGCATTTT
>NA|TRBV7-6|12|NA|TRBJ2-4
CASSELANIQYF
TGTGCCAGCAGCGAACTAGCTAACATTCAGTACTTC
>once|TRBV7-2|18|TRBD1|TRBJ1-3
CASSPMGAGGFSGNTIYF
TGTGCCAGCAGCCCCATGGGGGCAGGGGGTTTCTCTGGAAACACCATATATTTT
>NA|TRBV28|15|NA|TRBJ2-3
CASSFISGSTDTQYF
TGTGCCAGCAGTTTCATTAGCGGTAGCACAGATACGCAGTATTTT
>NA|TRBV4-1|14|NA|TRBJ1-3
CASSPVGVGNTIYF
TGCGCCAGCAGCCCAGTAGGGGTTGGAAACACCATATATTTT
>NA|TRBV2|14|NA|TRBJ2-1
CASRAGQGWDEQFF
TGTGCCAGCAGGGCCGGACAAGGGTGGGATGAGCAGTTCTTC
>NA|TRBV9|16|TRBD1|TRBJ2-3
CASSGGSGTAKDTQYF
TGTGCCAGCAGCGGCGGCAGTGGGACAGCCAAAGATACGCAGTATTTT
>NA|TRBV2|17|TRBD1|TRBJ2-7
CASSEWGQGAENYEQYF
TGTGCCAGCAGTGAATGGGGTCAGGGGGCGGAAAACTACGAGCAGTACTTC
>once|TRBV25-1|16|NA|TRBJ2-7
CAGSEFYGGQGREQYF
TGTGCCGGCAGTGAATTTTATGGTGGGCAGGGACGCGAGCAGTACTTC
>NA|TRBV28|14|NA|TRBJ1-1
CASSLAGRYSEAFF
TGTGCCAGCAGCCTGGCCGGGCGATACAGTGAAGCTTTCTTT
>NA|TRBV9|14|TRBD2|TRBJ2-1
CASSAGTSSNEQFF
TGTGCCAGCAGCGCCGGGACTAGCTCCAATGAGCAGTTCTTC
>NA|TRBV28|13|NA|TRBJ1-5
CASTLYSNQPQHF
TGTGCCAGCACCTTATATAGCAATCAGCCCCAGCATTTT
>once|TRBV2|19|NA|TRBJ2-2
CASSERVDRSLLGTGELFF
TGTGCCAGCAGTGAAAGGGTCGACAGATCTTTGCTGGGCACCGGGGAGCTGTTTTTT
>once|TRBV14|17|NA|TRBJ2-3
CASSQPQGPQMSDTQYF
TGTGCCAGCAGCCAACCCCAGGGGCCCCAAATGTCAGATACGCAGTATTTT
>NA|TRBV21-1|14|NA|TRBJ2-7
CASSKLDPPGEQYF
TGTGCCAGCAGCAAATTGGACCCCCCCGGCGAGCAGTACTTC
>NA|TRBV4-1|16|NA|TRBJ2-3
CASSQTGAASTDTQYF
TGCGCCAGCAGCCAAACCGGGGCCGCCAGCACAGATACGCAGTATTTT
>once|TRBV28|12|NA|TRBJ2-1
CASSRPYNEQFF
TGTGCCAGCAGTAGGCCGTACAATGAGCAGTTCTTC
>NA|TRBV9|15|NA|TRBJ1-5
CASSETGAGNQPQHF
TGTGCCAGCAGCGAGACGGGGGCGGGCAATCAGCCCCAGCATTTT
>NA|TRBV10-3|19|TRBD2|TRBJ2-1
CAIVAVGTSGIQGTEEQFF
TGTGCCATCGTCGCTGTGGGGACTAGCGGGATACAAGGTACGGAAGAGCAGTTCTTC
>NA|TRBV5-6|15|NA|TRBJ2-7
CASSSGPQGYYEQYF
TGTGCCAGCAGCTCGGGACCGCAGGGCTACTACGAGCAGTACTTC
>NA|TRBV9|15|NA|TRBJ2-2
CASSLGTLTGGELFF
TGTGCCAGCAGCTTGGGGACCCTCACGGGAGGGGAGCTGTTTTTT
>NA|TRBV28|14|TRBD1|TRBJ2-7
CASSLVGTEYEQYF
TGTGCCAGCAGTTTAGTCGGGACAGAATACGAGCAGTACTTC
>NA|TRBV7-9|14|NA|TRBJ2-7
CASSLEARAYEQYF
TGTGCCAGCAGCTTAGAGGCCCGAGCCTACGAGCAGTACTTC
>NA|TRBV27|14|NA|TRBJ1-4
CASTNLATNEKLFF
TGTGCCAGCACCAACCTTGCAACTAATGAAAAACTGTTTTTT
>NA|TRBV6-4|15|NA|TRBJ2-3
CASSSRGRGTDTQYF
TGTGCCAGCAGCTCTCGGGGACGGGGCACAGATACGCAGTATTTT
>few|TRBV6-1|12|NA|TRBJ1-2
CASSEGLGGYTF
TGTGCCAGCAGTGAAGGTCTGGGTGGCTACACCTTC
>once|TRBV29-1|13|TRBD1|TRBJ2-7
CSVQGGMAYEQYF
TGCAGCGTTCAAGGGGGCATGGCATACGAGCAGTACTTC
>NA|TRBV13|14|NA|TRBJ1-2
CASTSLSGIYGYTF
TGTGCCAGCACCTCACTGTCAGGGATCTATGGCTACACCTTC
>NA|TRBV9|13|NA|TRBJ2-1
CASSVDRGTEQFF
TGTGCCAGCAGCGTAGACCGCGGTACTGAGCAGTTCTTC
>few|TRBV11-2|13|NA|TRBJ1-1
CASSSGRTAEAFF
TGTGCCAGCAGCTCCGGAAGAACCGCTGAAGCTTTCTTT
>NA|TRBV29-1|16|TRBD2|TRBJ2-1
CSAGGGLAEMYNEQFF
TGCAGCGCCGGGGGTGGTCTAGCGGAGATGTACAATGAGCAGTTCTTC
>NA|TRBV7-2|13|NA|TRBJ2-1
CASGEGFHNEQFF
TGTGCCAGCGGCGAAGGGTTCCATAATGAGCAGTTCTTC
>NA|TRBV4-1|16|NA|TRBJ1-4
CASSRGMTGINEKLFF
TGCGCCAGCAGCCGGGGGATGACAGGAATTAATGAAAAACTGTTTTTT
>NA|TRBV14|14|NA|TRBJ1-2
CASSQYPGDYGYTF
TGTGCCAGCAGCCAATACCCAGGGGACTATGGCTACACCTTC
>NA|TRBV28|18|NA|TRBJ2-7
CASSFFLFGNRASYEQYF
TGTGCCAGCAGTTTCTTTCTCTTTGGGAACAGGGCTTCCTACGAGCAGTACTTC
>NA|TRBV19|16|TRBD1|TRBJ1-5
CASSITGGGVNQPQHF
TGTGCCAGTAGTATAACAGGGGGCGGCGTCAATCAGCCCCAGCATTTT
>NA|TRBV6-5|15|TRBD2|TRBJ2-1
CASSSGVAGYNEQFF
TGTGCCAGCAGCTCGGGGGTAGCGGGGTACAATGAGCAGTTCTTC
>NA|TRBV2|14|NA|TRBJ2-3
CASSERLVPDTQYF
TGTGCCAGCAGTGAGCGTCTAGTCCCAGATACGCAGTATTTT